The 14 T cell receptor beta chains listed next were all sequenced from one sample in a study of blood T cells in healthy people across ages (dated by TCRdb to about 2015). Libraries were built with 5' RACE. TCRdb shows the sequencer as Illumina HiSeq 2500. A second PCR of roughly 7 to 11 cycles was performed with a sample-barcoded 5' primer and a J-beta primer mix. TCRdb reanalyzed the raw reads on its own, using fastp at Q25 for trimming and MiXCR for clone calling, and kept in-frame beta chains. For every CDR3 protein sequence, its rows merge into one entry that carries the most common genes and DNA. The sample yields over a million distinct CDR3 sequences; about 45% were counted once. The leading ten clones occupy about 3.8% of the sample. The source material was blood. The source is a woman aged 18-29 years in good health.

The DNA of the CDR3 is TGCAGCGTTGCTCTAGGGGGAGCAAATTACGAGCAGTACTTC. Translating gives CSVALGGANYEQYF. This chain links TRBV29-1 with TRBJ2-7; tentatively, D is TRBD1 (6 bases). Germline CDR1 is SQVTM and CDR2 is ANQGSEA. The V gene lost 4 bases and the J gene lost 4 bases, with 17 bases spanning the gap. The CDR3 has 14 residues.

The chain links TRBV29-1 to TRBJ1-5; 8 bases fit TRBD1. The CDR3 has 12 amino acids. CDR1 and CDR2 from the germline V gene are SQVTM and ANQGSEA. The V gene end was trimmed by 4 bases and the J gene end by 6 bases; junction bases not matched to a gene: 2. The CDR3 DNA reads TGCAGCGTTGCAGGGGGCAGTCAGCCCCAGCATTTT. It yields the protein CSVAGGSQPQHF.

The rearrangement uses TRBV3-1 and TRBJ1-4; possibly TRBD1 for D (5 bases). The germline CDR1 and CDR2 sequences are LGHDT and YNNKEL (reference sequence). The CDR3 has 13 residues. V was trimmed by 1 base and J by 14 bases, leaving 14 bases between them. The CDR3 DNA sequence: TGTGCCAGCAGCCAAGTGGTAGGAGGGGACCTGTTTTTT. Amino acids: CASSQVVGGDLFF.

The chain joins TRBV7-9 to TRBJ2-1, with 7 bases aligning to TRBD1. The DNA end is more similar to TRBJ2-7, so the J call may be wrong. Germline assignment: CDR1 SEHNR and CDR2 FQNEAQ (reference sequence). This CDR3 has 15 amino acids. The CDR3 here is CASSLGQAPYYEQYF. CDR3 sequence (DNA): TGTGCCAGCAGCCTCGGACAGGCACCGTACTACGAGCAGTACTTC.

V and J are TRBV7-9 and TRBJ2-2; a weak D match, TRBD2 (6 bases). The CDR3 is made up of 14 amino acids. V lost 3 bases to trimming and J lost 6 bases, with 11 bases between them. Germline loops: CDR1 SEHNR, CDR2 FQNEAQ (reference sequence). This CDR3 reads CASSLGGRSGELFF. CDR3 DNA: TGTGCCAGCAGCTTGGGGGGTCGGTCCGGGGAGCTGTTTTTT. Complete variable domain (other parts from reference TRBV7-9 and TRBJ2-2): DTGVSQNPRHKITKRGQNVTFRCDPISEHNRLYWYRQTLGQGPEFLTYFQNEAQLEKSRLLSDRFSAERPKGSFSTLEIQRTEQGDSAMYLCASSLGGRSGELFFGEGSRLTVL.

This rearrangement joins TRBV20-1 to TRBJ2-2; 9 nucleotides agree with TRBD1. Germline values: CDR1 DFQATT, CDR2 SNEGSKA (reference sequence). The length of the CDR3 is 17 residues. Trimming cost V 6 bases and J 4 bases; bases outside gene matches: 15. CDR3 loop: CSANAFSGTGPTGELFF. CDR3 DNA sequence: TGCAGTGCCAACGCTTTCTCCGGGACAGGGCCCACCGGGGAGCTGTTTTTT.

Points on this clonotype: A read error is possible here, since a much larger clone lies one base away. The rearrangement links TRBV27 to TRBJ1-2; D not certain. The CDR3 covers 14 residues. CDR1 and CDR2 (germline): MNHEY, SMNVEV (reference sequence). With 11 bases removed from V and 4 bases from J, the gap between germline ends came to 20 bases. Here the CDR3 reads CAGPWEKPGYGYTF. The CDR3 DNA sequence: TGTGCCGGTCCGTGGGAAAAGCCTGGCTATGGCTACACCTTC.

The V call is TRBV20-1, the J call TRBJ2-7; 8 bases are shared with TRBD2. Germline CDR1 reads DFQATT; CDR2 reads SNEGSKA (reference sequence). This CDR3 has 16 amino acids. Losses at the gene ends were 3 bases for V and 1 base for J; bases not matched to a gene: 11. DNA of the CDR3: TGCAGTGCTAGTAAGGATTGGGCTAGCGGGTCCTACGAGCAGTACTTC. It translates to CSASKDWASGSYEQYF.

This clonotype occurred many times. The J gene is TRBJ2-5, the V gene TRBV13; maybe TRBD1 (5 bases). Germline-derived CDR1 and CDR2 are PRHDT and FYEKMQ (reference sequence). CDR3 size: 11 residues. The ends were cut back, 2 bases at V and 11 bases at J, with 9 bases in the middle. CDR3 region: CASSLQGEQYF. For the CDR3, the DNA is TGTGCCAGCAGCTTACAGGGTGAGCAGTACTTC.

The chain couples TRBV20-1 to TRBJ2-4; 10 nucleotides line up with TRBD2. The trim removed 0 bases at V and 0 bases at J, leaving 8 bases unmatched. The CDR3 is made up of 18 amino acids. In germline, CDR1 is DFQATT, CDR2 SNEGSKA (reference sequence). Here the CDR3 DNA reads TGCAGTGCTAGAGAAATAGCGGGAGGCCTGTTAGCCAAAAACATTCAGTACTTC. Protein product: CSAREIAGGLLAKNIQYF.

V is TRBV20-1 and J is TRBJ2-1; 11 positions match TRBD2. Germline V gene data show CDR1 as DFQATT and CDR2 as SNEGSKA (reference sequence). V trimming: 6 bases; J trimming: 7 bases; junction bases outside the gene matches: 11. CDR3 length: 15 residues. The chain's CDR3 is CSARTLAGDRNEQFF. The DNA for the CDR3 is TGCAGTGCCAGGACACTAGCGGGAGACAGAAATGAGCAGTTCTTC.

The chain combines TRBV12-3 or TRBV12-4 with TRBJ1-1, with D possibly being TRBD1 (5 bases). The CDR3 spans 13 residues. Trimming took 4 bases from V and 1 from J, leaving 7 bases between them. CDR3 sequence: CASSSRENTEAFF. Written as DNA, the CDR3 is TGTGCCAGCAGTTCCAGGGAGAACACTGAAGCTTTCTTT.

The CDR3 loop is CASSLNAVSSYEQYF. The CDR3 DNA follows: TGTGCCAGCAGCTTAAACGCAGTAAGCTCCTACGAGCAGTACTTC. V is TRBV7-9 and J is TRBJ2-7; D remains unclear. The germline CDR1 and CDR2 sequences are SEHNR and FQNEAQ (reference sequence). This CDR3 is 15 amino acids long. V was shortened by 2 bases and J by 0 bases, with 11 bases between the two germline ends.

This chain uses TRBV18 with TRBJ2-5, with 12 nucleotides matching TRBD2. Germline CDR1 reads KGHSH; CDR2 reads LQKENI. With V trimmed by 5 bases and J by 5 bases, 6 bases remained unmatched. CDR3 length: 15 amino acids. CDR3 loop: CASSATSGRGETQYF. Written as DNA, the CDR3 is TGTGCCAGCTCAGCGACTAGCGGGAGAGGGGAGACCCAGTACTTC.